Below, 25 T cell receptor beta chains from the same sample are listed, as sequenced in a study of blood T cell repertoires in COVID-19 (dated by TCRdb to the early 2020s). The library was built by means of the immunoSEQ multiplex PCR assay. Not all clones reach the TCRdb copy of this immuneACCESS table, which keeps in-frame sequences only. Checked studies attribute under half of the gap to unresolved V genes and leave the rest unexplained. The sample table holds about 85,000 clones, of which roughly 88% were seen once. The top ten constitute roughly 4.8% of the sample. Sequencing used peripheral blood. The receptors here all came from a woman of 80 years or more with acute or convalescent COVID-19.

This chain connects TRBV15 to TRBJ2-7; 7 bases are a match to TRBD1. CDR1 and CDR2 from the germline V gene are LNHNV and YYDKDF (reference sequence). The CDR3 runs 16 residues. V dropped 4 bases and J dropped 0; count of bases not matched to a gene: 9. Written as DNA, the CDR3 is TGTGCCACCAGCACAACCCGGGACAGCTTCTCCTACGAGCAGTACTTC. It yields the protein CATSTTRDSFSYEQYF.

The chain combines TRBV5-8 with TRBJ2-1, with 9 bases that match TRBD2. The CDR3 consists of 16 residues. Trimming at V came to 7 bases and at J to 1 base, leaving 9 bases not matched to a gene. CDR1 SGHTS and CDR2 YDEGEE come from the germline V gene. The CDR3 nucleotides read TGTGCCAGCGTACCCCTTAGCGGGAGTTCCTACAATGAGCAGTTCTTC. This translates into CASVPLSGSSYNEQFF.

This rearrangement joins TRBV5-1 to TRBJ2-7; D is perhaps TRBD1 (5 bases). The CDR3 has 14 residues. The germline V and J ends were trimmed by 0 bases and 0 bases, with 7 bases remaining between them. Germline V gene lookup returns CDR1 SGHRS and CDR2 YFSETQ. CDR3 amino acids: CASSLAGNSYEQYF. In DNA, the CDR3 is TGCGCCAGCAGCTTGGCAGGGAACTCCTACGAGCAGTACTTC.

This chain joins TRBV18 and TRBJ2-7; 9 bases map to TRBD1. With V trimmed by 3 bases and J by 1 base, 7 bases remained unmatched. The CDR3 extends over 16 amino acids. Germline CDR1 and CDR2: KGHSH and LQKENI. The CDR3 nucleotides read TGTGCCAGCTCACCTCGCCGGGACAGGGTATCCTACGAGCAGTACTTC. This encodes CASSPRRDRVSYEQYF.

The chain carries TRBV5-6 and TRBJ2-6; TRBD2 agrees at 7 bases. V shed 3 bases and J 0 bases; nucleotides not matched to a gene: 3. The CDR3 spans 16 residues. Germline V gene sequence: CDR1 SGHDT, CDR2 YYEEEE. The CDR3, as DNA: TGTGCCAGCAGCTGGGGGGGTCGCTCTGGGGCCAACGTCCTGACTTTC. Translating it yields CASSWGGRSGANVLTF.

V and J are TRBV7-9 and TRBJ2-1; 7 nucleotides match TRBD2. Trimming cost V 0 bases and J 4 bases; bases outside gene matches: 0. The length of the CDR3 is 14 residues. The germline gives CDR1 SEHNR, CDR2 FQNEAQ (reference sequence). CDR3 region: CASSLAGGYNEQFF. The CDR3 nucleotides are TGTGCCAGCAGCTTAGCGGGGGGGTACAATGAGCAGTTCTTC.

The V gene is TRBV14, the J gene TRBJ1-6, with D possibly TRBD1 on 6 matching bases. The V end lost 0 bases, the J end lost 6 bases, and 12 bases lay between the germline ends. Germline-derived CDR1 and CDR2 are SGHDN and FVKESK. This CDR3 spans 16 amino acids. CDR3 in amino acids: CASSQDPGQINSPLHF. CDR3 DNA sequence: TGTGCCAGCAGCCAAGACCCGGGACAAATTAATTCACCCCTCCACTTT.

The V and J genes are TRBV7-9 and TRBJ2-3, with 9 bases aligning to TRBD2. CDR3 length: 15 residues. Germline V gene sequence: CDR1 SEHNR, CDR2 FQNEAQ (reference sequence). J was trimmed by 1 base and V by 5 bases; bases with no gene match: 4. CDR3 protein: CASSVTSGRTDTQYF. Written as DNA, the CDR3 is TGTGCCAGCAGCGTCACTAGCGGGCGCACAGATACGCAGTATTTT.

The CDR3 reads CASSQDGTKSSYEQYF. CDR3 nucleotide sequence: TGTGCCAGCAGCCAAGATGGGACTAAAAGCTCCTACGAGCAGTACTTC. The rearrangement uses TRBV4-2 and TRBJ2-7, with 7 bases fitting TRBD2. The CDR3 contains 16 residues. The ends lost 0 bases at V and 0 bases at J; junction bases unmatched: 5. Germline V CDR1 and CDR2: LGHNA, YNFKEQ.

In this sample, this clone turned up once. The chain joins TRBV6-6 to TRBJ2-3; a possible D gene is TRBD1 (5 bases). CDR3 length: 12 amino acids. From germline, CDR1 is MNHNY and CDR2 SVGAGI (reference sequence). V lost 5 bases to trimming and J lost 3 bases, with 6 bases between them. The CDR3 bases are TGTGCCAGCAGTAGACAGACAGATACGCAGTATTTT. It codes for CASSRQTDTQYF.

The V and J genes are TRBV6-4 and TRBJ1-1, with D perhaps TRBD1 (5 bases). CDR3 size: 13 residues. Germline V gene lookup returns CDR1 MRHNA and CDR2 SNTAGT. V lost 6 bases to trimming and J lost 1 base, with 9 bases between them. Here the CDR3 DNA reads TGTGCCAGCAGGAACAGGACGAACACTGAAGCTTTCTTT. Translation: CASRNRTNTEAFF.

The rearrangement links TRBV20-1 to TRBJ2-7, with TRBD2 matching 8 bases. The CDR3 totals 15 residues. Germline V gene sequence: CDR1 DFQATT, CDR2 SNEGSKA (reference sequence). With V trimmed by 3 bases and J by 3 bases, 10 bases remained unmatched. The CDR3 sequence: CSASNRAGVIYEQYF. CDR3 nucleotide sequence: TGCAGTGCTAGTAATCGAGCGGGGGTCATCTACGAGCAGTACTTC.

The chain is built from TRBV3-1 (or the pseudogene TRBV3-2) and TRBJ2-5; D not resolved. The CDR3 runs to 10 residues. V was pared by 4 bases and J by 11 bases, with 8 bases between. Germline loops: CDR1 LGHDT, CDR2 YNNKEL (reference sequence). The CDR3 sequence: CASSLKAQYF. CDR3 in DNA: TGTGCCAGCAGCCTGAAAGCTCAGTACTTC.

The CDR3 DNA reads as TGTGCCAGCAGTTACTCTATAGGGGGCCTCGAGCAGTACTTC. Its translation: CASSYSIGGLEQYF. V gene TRBV6-5 combines with J gene TRBJ2-7; 7 bases are shared with TRBD1. J lost 6 bases, V lost 0 bases, and 5 bases had no gene match. The CDR3 runs to 14 residues. Looked up from germline, CDR1 is MNHEY and CDR2 is SVGAGI.

The chain carries TRBV5-1 and TRBJ2-7; TRBD2 matches 9 bases. CDR3 length: 16 amino acids. From germline, CDR1 is SGHRS and CDR2 YFSETQ. The junction had 8 bases not matched to a gene; V was cut back by 3 bases and J by 1 base. The CDR3: CASSSLQTSGSYEQYF. The CDR3, as DNA: TGCGCCAGCAGCTCCCTTCAGACTAGCGGTTCCTACGAGCAGTACTTC.

The CDR3 bases are TGTGCCATCAGGGGGGGAGTGAACACTGAAGCTTTCTTT. Translated: CAIRGGVNTEAFF. The chain carries TRBV10-3 and TRBJ1-1; tentative D call: TRBD1 (5 bases). The V end lost 6 bases, the J end lost 0 bases, and 8 bases lay between the germline ends. Germline assignment: CDR1 ENHRY and CDR2 SYGVKD. The CDR3 spans 13 residues.

The chain has TRBV4-1 and TRBJ2-3; D may be TRBD2 (7 bases). V was pared by 3 bases and J by 1 base, with 20 bases between. In germline, CDR1 is MGHRA, CDR2 YSYEKL. The length of the CDR3 is 18 residues. The CDR3 DNA sequence: TGCGCCAGCAGCCATTCCATGGGGGGGCGCCTTGGCACAGATACGCAGTATTTT. This sequence encodes CASSHSMGGRLGTDTQYF.

The rearrangement uses TRBV18 and TRBJ1-3; 8 nucleotides match TRBD1. This CDR3 region has 15 residues. The germline CDR1 and CDR2 sequences are KGHSH and LQKENI. V lost 3 bases to trimming and J lost 4 bases; unmatched junction nucleotides: 5. The CDR3 sequence: CASSPARTGGNTIYF. Here the CDR3 DNA reads TGTGCCAGCTCACCTGCCCGGACAGGGGGAAACACCATATATTTT.

This chain uses TRBV6-2 or TRBV6-3 with TRBJ2-4, with 7 bases identical to TRBD1. Germline V CDR1 and CDR2: MNHEY, SVGEGT. Germline trimming cut 5 bases from V and 0 bases from J; bases unmatched to any gene: 10. This CDR3 spans 17 amino acids. The chain's CDR3 is CASSTRDSSVAKNIQYF. DNA for the CDR3: TGTGCCAGCAGTACTAGGGACAGTTCAGTAGCCAAAAACATTCAGTACTTC.

J is TRBJ1-1 and V is TRBV29-1; possible D gene TRBD1, 5 bases. Germline CDR1 is SQVTM and CDR2 is ANQGSEA. The V gene lost 4 bases and the J gene lost 5 bases, with 17 bases spanning the gap. The CDR3 sequence is 14 residues long. CDR3 DNA: TGCAGCGTTGGATGGACACTGAGTGCAACTGAAGCTTTCTTT. This gives the protein CSVGWTLSATEAFF.

The genes are TRBV18 and TRBJ2-1; TRBD2 aligns across 12 bases. Trimming cost V 5 bases and J 7 bases; bases outside gene matches: 6. The CDR3 spans 15 residues. From germline, CDR1 is KGHSH and CDR2 LQKENI. CDR3 amino acids: CASSATSGGQNEQFF. CDR3 bases: TGTGCCAGCTCAGCCACTAGCGGGGGGCAGAATGAGCAGTTCTTC.

This clone occurred once. The rearrangement uses TRBV6-2 or TRBV6-3 and TRBJ2-5; 13 bases align to TRBD2. The CDR3 covers 17 residues. The V gene end was trimmed by 7 bases and the J gene end by 4 bases; junction bases not matched to a gene: 12. Germline V gene data show CDR1 as MNHEY and CDR2 as SVGEGT. The CDR3 loop is CASIPRLAGGIGETQYF. In DNA form, the CDR3 reads TGTGCCAGCATCCCCAGACTAGCGGGGGGAATTGGAGAGACCCAGTACTTC.

This rearrangement joins TRBV11-2 to TRBJ2-7; a possible D gene is TRBD1 (6 bases). This CDR3 contains 15 residues. V lost 1 base to trimming and J lost 2 bases, with 12 bases between them. Germline V gene data show CDR1 as SGHAT and CDR2 as FQNNGV. DNA of the CDR3: TGTGCCAGCAGCTTAGGTAGGACAGAACCCTACGAGCAGTACTTC. This translates into CASSLGRTEPYEQYF.

The chain recombines TRBV19 with TRBJ2-1; 12 bases match TRBD2. V lost 4 bases to trimming and J lost 7 bases; unmatched junction nucleotides: 8. This CDR3 has 16 residues. Germline CDR1 LNHDA, CDR2 SQIVND (reference sequence). CDR3 coding DNA: TGTGCCAGTAGTAGGTCGCTAGCGGGAGGGGGTAATGAGCAGTTCTTC. Its translation: CASSRSLAGGGNEQFF.

The chain combines TRBV4-2 with TRBJ2-7; 8 bases are a match to TRBD1. This CDR3 contains 15 residues. V lost 3 bases to trimming and J lost 2 bases; unmatched junction nucleotides: 6. Germline V gives CDR1 LGHNA, CDR2 YNFKEQ. The CDR3 region has the DNA TGTGCCAGCAGCCAGGGACAGGCCGGTACCTACGAGCAGTACTTC. Its translation is CASSQGQAGTYEQYF.